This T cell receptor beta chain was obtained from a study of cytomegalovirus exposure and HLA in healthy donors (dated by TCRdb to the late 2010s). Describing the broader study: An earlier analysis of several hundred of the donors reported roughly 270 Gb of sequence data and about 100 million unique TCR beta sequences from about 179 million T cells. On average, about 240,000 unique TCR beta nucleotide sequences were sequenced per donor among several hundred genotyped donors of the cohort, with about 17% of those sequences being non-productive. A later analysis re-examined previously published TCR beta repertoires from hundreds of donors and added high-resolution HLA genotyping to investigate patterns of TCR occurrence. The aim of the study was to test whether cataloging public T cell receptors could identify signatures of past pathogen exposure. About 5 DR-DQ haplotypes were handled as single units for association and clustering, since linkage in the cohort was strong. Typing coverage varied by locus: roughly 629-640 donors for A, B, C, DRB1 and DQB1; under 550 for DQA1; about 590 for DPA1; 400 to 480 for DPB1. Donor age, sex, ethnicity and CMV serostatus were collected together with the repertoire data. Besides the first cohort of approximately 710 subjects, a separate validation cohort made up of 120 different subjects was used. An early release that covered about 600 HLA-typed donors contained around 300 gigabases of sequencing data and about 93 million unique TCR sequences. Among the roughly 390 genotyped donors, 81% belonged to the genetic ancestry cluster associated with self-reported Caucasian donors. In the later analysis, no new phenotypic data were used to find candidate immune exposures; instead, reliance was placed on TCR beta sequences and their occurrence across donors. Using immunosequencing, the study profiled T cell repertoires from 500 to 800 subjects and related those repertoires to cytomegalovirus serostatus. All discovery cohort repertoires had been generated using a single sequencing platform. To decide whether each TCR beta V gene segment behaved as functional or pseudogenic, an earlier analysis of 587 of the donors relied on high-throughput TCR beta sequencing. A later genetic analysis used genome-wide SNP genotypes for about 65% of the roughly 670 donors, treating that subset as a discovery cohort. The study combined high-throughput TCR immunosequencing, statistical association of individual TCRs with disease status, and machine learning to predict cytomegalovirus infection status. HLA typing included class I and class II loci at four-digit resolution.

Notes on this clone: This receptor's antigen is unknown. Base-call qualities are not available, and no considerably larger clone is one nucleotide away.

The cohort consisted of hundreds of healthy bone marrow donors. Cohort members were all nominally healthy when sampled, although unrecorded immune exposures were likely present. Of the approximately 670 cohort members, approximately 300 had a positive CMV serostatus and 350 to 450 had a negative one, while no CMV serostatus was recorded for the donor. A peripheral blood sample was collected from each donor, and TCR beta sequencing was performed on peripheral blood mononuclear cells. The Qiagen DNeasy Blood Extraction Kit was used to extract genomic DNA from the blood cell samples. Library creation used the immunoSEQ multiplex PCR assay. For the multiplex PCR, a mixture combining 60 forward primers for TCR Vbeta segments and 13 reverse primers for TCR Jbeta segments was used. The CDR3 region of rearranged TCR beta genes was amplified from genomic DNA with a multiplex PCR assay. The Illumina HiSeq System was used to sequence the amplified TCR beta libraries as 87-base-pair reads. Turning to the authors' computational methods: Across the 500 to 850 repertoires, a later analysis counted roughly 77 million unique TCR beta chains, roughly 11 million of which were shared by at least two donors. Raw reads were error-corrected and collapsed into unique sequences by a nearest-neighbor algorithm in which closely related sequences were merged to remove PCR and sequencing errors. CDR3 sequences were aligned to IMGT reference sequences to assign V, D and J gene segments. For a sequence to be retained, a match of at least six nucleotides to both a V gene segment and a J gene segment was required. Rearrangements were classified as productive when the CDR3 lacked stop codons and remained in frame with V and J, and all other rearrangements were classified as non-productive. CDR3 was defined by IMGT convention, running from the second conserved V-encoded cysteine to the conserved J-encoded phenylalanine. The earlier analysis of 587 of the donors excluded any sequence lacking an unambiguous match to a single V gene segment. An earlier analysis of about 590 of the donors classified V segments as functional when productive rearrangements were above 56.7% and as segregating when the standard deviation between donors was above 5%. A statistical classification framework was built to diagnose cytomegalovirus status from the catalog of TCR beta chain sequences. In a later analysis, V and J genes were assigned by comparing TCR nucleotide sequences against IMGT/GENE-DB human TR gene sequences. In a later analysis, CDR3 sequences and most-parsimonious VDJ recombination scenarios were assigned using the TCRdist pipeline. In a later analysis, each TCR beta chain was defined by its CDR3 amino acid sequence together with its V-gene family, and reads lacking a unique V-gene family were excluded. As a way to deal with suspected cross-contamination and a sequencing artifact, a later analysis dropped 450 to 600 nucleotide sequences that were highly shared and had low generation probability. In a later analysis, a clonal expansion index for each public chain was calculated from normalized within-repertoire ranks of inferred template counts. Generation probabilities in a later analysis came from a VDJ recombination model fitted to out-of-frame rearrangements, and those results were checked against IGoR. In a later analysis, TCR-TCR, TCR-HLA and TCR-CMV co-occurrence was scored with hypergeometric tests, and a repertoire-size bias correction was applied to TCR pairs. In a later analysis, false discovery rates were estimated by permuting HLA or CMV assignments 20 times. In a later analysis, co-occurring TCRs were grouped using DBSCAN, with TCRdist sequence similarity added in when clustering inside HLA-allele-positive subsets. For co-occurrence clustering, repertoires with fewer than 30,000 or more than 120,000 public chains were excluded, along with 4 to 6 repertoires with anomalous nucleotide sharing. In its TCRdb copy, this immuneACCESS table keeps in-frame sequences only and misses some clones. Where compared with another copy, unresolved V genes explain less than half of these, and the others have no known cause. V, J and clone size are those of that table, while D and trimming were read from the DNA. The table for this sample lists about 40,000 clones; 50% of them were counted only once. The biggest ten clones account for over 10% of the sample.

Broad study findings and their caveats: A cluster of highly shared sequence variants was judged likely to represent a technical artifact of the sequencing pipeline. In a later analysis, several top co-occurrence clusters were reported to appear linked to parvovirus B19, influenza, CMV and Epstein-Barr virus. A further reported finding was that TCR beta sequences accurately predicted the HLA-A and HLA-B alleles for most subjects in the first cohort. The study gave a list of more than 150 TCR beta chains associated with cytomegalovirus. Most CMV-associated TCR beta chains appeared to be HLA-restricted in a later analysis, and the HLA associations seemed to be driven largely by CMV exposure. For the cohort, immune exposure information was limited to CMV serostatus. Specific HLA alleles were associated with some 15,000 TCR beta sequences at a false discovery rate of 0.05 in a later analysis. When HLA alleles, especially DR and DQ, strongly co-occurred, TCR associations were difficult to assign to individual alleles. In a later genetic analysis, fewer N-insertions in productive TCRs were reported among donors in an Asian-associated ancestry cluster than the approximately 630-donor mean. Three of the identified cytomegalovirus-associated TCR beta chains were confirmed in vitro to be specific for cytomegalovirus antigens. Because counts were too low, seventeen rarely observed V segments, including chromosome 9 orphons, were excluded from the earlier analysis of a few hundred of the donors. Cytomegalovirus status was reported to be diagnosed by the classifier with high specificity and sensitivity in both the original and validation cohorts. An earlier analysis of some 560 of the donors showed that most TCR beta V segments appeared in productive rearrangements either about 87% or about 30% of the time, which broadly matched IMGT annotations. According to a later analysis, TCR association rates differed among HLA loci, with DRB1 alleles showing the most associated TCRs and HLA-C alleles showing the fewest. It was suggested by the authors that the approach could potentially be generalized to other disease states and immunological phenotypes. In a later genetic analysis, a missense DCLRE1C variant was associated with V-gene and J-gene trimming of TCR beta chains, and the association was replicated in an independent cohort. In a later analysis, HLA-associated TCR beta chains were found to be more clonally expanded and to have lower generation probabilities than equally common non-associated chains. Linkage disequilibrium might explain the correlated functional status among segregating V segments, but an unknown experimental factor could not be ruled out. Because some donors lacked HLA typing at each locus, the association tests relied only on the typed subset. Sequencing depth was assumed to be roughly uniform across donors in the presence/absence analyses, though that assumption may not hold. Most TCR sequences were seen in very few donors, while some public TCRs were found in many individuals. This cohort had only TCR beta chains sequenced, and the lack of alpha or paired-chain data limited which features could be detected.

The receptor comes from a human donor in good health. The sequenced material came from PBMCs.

The CDR3 amino acid sequence is: CSASGLAGGQMRDTQYF. Read as DNA, the sequence is TGCAGCGCCTCGGGACTAGCGGGGGGGCAAATGCGGGATACGCAGTATTTT. The V and J segments used are TRBV29-1 and TRBJ2-3, with 16 bases aligning to TRBD2. Spanning cysteine to phenylalanine, the CDR3 consists of 17 amino acids. Only the CDR3 DNA is retained, 51 bases long and in frame from the first base. CDR1 and CDR2 (SQVTM, ANQGSEA) derive from the germline V gene. Germline trimming amounts to 7 bases on V and 6 bases on J, with 13 as the count of junction bases outside the gene matches.